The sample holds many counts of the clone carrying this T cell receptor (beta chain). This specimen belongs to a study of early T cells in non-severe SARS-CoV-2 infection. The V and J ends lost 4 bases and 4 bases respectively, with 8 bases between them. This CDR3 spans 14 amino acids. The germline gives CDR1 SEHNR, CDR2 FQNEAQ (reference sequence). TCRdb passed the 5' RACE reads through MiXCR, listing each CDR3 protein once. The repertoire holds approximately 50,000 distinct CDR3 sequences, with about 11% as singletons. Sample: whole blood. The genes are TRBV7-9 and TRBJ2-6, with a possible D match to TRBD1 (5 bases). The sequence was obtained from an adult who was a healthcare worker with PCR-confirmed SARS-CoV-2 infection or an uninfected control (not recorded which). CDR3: CASSSGLGANVLTF. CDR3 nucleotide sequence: TGTGCCAGCAGCTCAGGGCTGGGGGCCAACGTCCTGACTTTC.